These 13 T cell receptor beta chains originate from one sample sequenced in a study of blood T cells in healthy people across ages. Next came a second PCR, run for about 7 to 12 cycles, which used a sample-barcoded 5' primer along with a J-beta primer mix. Via MiXCR, TCRdb re-called the 5' RACE reads, giving one row per CDR3 protein. The sample yields hundreds of thousands of distinct CDR3 sequences, under 45% seen once. Specimen: blood. The receptors were sampled from a man aged 55 to 70 in good health.

This clonotype was seen a handful of times. CDR3 loop: CASSYSGIGTGGNEQFF. The DNA of the CDR3 is TGTGCCAGCAGCTATAGCGGTATTGGGACAGGGGGCAATGAGCAGTTCTTC. The rearrangement uses TRBV7-8 and TRBJ2-1, with TRBD1 matching 11 bases. The CDR3 totals 17 residues. With V trimmed by 4 bases and J by 6 bases, 11 bases remained unmatched. Germline V gene sequence: CDR1 SGHVS, CDR2 FQNEAQ.

This clonotype has a handful of counts. This rearrangement joins TRBV20-1 to TRBJ2-5; 9 bases are a match to TRBD1. The DNA end favors TRBJ2-7, so the J call may be wrong. The CDR3 has 15 residues. The germline gives CDR1 DFQATT, CDR2 SNEGSKA (reference sequence). The DNA for the CDR3 is TGCAGTGCTAGAGCAGGACAGGGGTCTCCCTACGAGCAGTACTTC. Translation gives CSARAGQGSPYEQYF.

CDR3 nucleotide sequence: TGTATCAGCAGTTCTCAGGACAGATCCTACGAGCAGTACTTC. Residues: CISSSQDRSYEQYF. The gene calls are TRBV12-3 or TRBV12-4 and TRBJ2-7, with a tentative D call TRBD1 (6 bases). This CDR3 region has 14 residues.

This clonotype has only a few counts. This chain joins TRBV4-3 and TRBJ2-1, with 8 bases matching TRBD2. Per germline, CDR1 LGHNA and CDR2 YSLEER. The CDR3 covers 15 residues. The V and J ends lost 1 base and 6 bases, in that order; junction bases with no gene match: 5. In DNA form, the CDR3 reads TGCGCCAGCAGCCAAGCGGGGGGGACCTTCAATGAGCAGTTCTTC. Protein sequence: CASSQAGGTFNEQFF.

This clonotype was detected only a few times. The chain uses TRBV6-2 or TRBV6-3 and TRBJ1-2; D is unclear. This CDR3 region has 13 residues. V dropped 7 bases and J dropped 0 bases, with 9 bases sitting between them. Germline V gives CDR1 MNHEY, CDR2 SVGEGT. In DNA form, the CDR3 reads TGTGCCAGCAACGACGGAGCTAACTATGGCTACACCTTC. Amino acid sequence: CASNDGANYGYTF.

This clonotype appeared a few times. The CDR3 is CSVTDRGEKLFF. DNA for the CDR3: TGCAGCGTCACGGACAGAGGGGAAAAACTGTTTTTT. The V gene is TRBV29-1, the J gene TRBJ1-4; D is perhaps TRBD1 (6 bases). V was cut by 6 bases and J by 8 bases, with 13 bases left in between. The germline CDR1 and CDR2 sequences are SQVTM and ANQGSEA. The CDR3 loop spans 12 amino acids.

A note on this clonotype: An end of the junction differs from the germline gene, which may be a read error. The V gene is TRBV5-1, the J gene TRBJ2-2; D not certain. The germline V gene encodes CDR1 SGHRS and CDR2 YFSETQ. The CDR3 contains 15 residues. The CDR3 sequence: CTSSYRTENTGELFF. DNA for the CDR3: TGCACCAGCAGCTATCGGACCGAGAACACCGGGGAGCTGTTTTTT.

Only a few counts were recorded for this clonotype. The chain couples TRBV20-1 to TRBJ2-1, with 7 positions matching TRBD2. The CDR3 runs to 13 residues. Germline-derived CDR1 and CDR2 are DFQATT and SNEGSKA (reference sequence). J lost 5 bases, V lost 3 bases, and 4 bases had no gene match. CDR3 sequence: CSARGRANNEQFF. The CDR3 DNA reads TGCAGTGCTAGGGGGAGGGCCAACAATGAGCAGTTCTTC.

This clonotype was seen only a few times. The rearrangement links TRBV20-1 to TRBJ1-1; possible D gene TRBD1, 6 bases. Germline V lookup: CDR1 DFQATT, CDR2 SNEGSKA (reference sequence). The CDR3 runs 13 residues. V was clipped by 0 bases and J by 9 bases, with 14 bases between them. The CDR3 bases are TGCAGTGCTAGAGATCGGGGGCAGGGAAAAGCTTTCTTT. Translating it yields CSARDRGQGKAFF.

This clonotype was seen just once. The junction does not match germline at one end; this may be a read error. V and J are TRBV7-2 and TRBJ1-3; D possibly corresponds to TRBD1 (6 bases). The CDR3 is 18 amino acids. CDR1 and CDR2 from the germline V gene are SGHTA and FQGNSA. CDR3 protein: CASSRDRSRLYSGNTVYF. In nucleotides, the CDR3 is TGTGCCAGCAGCCGAGACAGGTCCCGCCTTTACTCTGGAAACACCGTATATTTT.

The V gene is TRBV7-8, the J gene TRBJ2-1, with D possibly called TRBD1 or TRBD2 (5 bases each). V was pared by 1 base and J by 11 bases, with 12 bases between. Per the germline V gene, CDR1 is SGHVS and CDR2 is FQNEAQ. The CDR3 spans 13 residues. Here the CDR3 reads CASSLVGDSKQFF. CDR3 coding DNA: TGTGCCAGCAGCTTAGTGGGAGACAGTAAGCAGTTCTTC.

This clonotype showed up just a few times. The rearrangement joins TRBV7-9 to TRBJ2-1, with D perhaps matching TRBD1 (6 bases). The CDR3 runs to 14 residues. The V gene lost 1 base and the J gene lost 7 bases, with 11 bases spanning the gap. Germline CDR1 reads SEHNR; CDR2 reads FQNEAQ (reference sequence). CDR3 in amino acids: CASSLDYRVNEQFF. The CDR3 DNA sequence: TGTGCCAGCAGCTTAGACTACAGGGTAAATGAGCAGTTCTTC.

The V call is TRBV20-1, the J call TRBJ2-7, with TRBD2 as a possible D gene (5 bases). V was clipped by 6 bases and J by 4 bases, with 10 bases between them. The germline V gene has CDR1 DFQATT and CDR2 SNEGSKA (reference sequence). The CDR3 length is 11 residues. DNA of the CDR3: TGCAGTGCCAGTACGGGGTACGAGCAGTACTTC. Protein: CSASTGYEQYF.